The rows below give T cell receptor beta chains drawn from one sample of a study of blood T cell repertoires in COVID-19. The protocol was immunoSEQ multiplex PCR, while the TCRdb copy is restricted to in-frame clones and leaves out a portion. The data contain over 200,000 clones, about 88% of them singletons. Sequences were obtained from peripheral blood. The receptors originated from a man aged 35 to 55 with active or convalescent COVID-19. Both conserved end residues are part of each CDR3. D genes are given only for firm matches. A clone size is listed for some rows: how often the clone was seen (once, few, many), or a class if it is expanded.

J: TRBJ1-1; size: -; D: -; V: TRBV4-1; DNA: TGCGCCAGCAGCCAAGATCCCGGGGGTGAAGCTTTCTTT; CDR3: CASSQDPGGEAFF
J: TRBJ2-2; size: -; D: -; V: TRBV18; DNA: TGTGCCAGCTCAACTACGTCGAGGCCCGGGGAGCTGTTTTTT; CDR3: CASSTTSRPGELFF
J: TRBJ1-1; size: -; D: -; V: TRBV28; DNA: TGTGCCAGCAGTGCAACAGGGTTGAACACTGAAGCTTTCTTT; CDR3: CASSATGLNTEAFF
J: TRBJ2-3; size: -; D: -; V: TRBV4-2; DNA: TGTGCCAGCAGCCAACCTTTGCTAGGTAGCACAGATACGCAGTATTTT; CDR3: CASSQPLLGSTDTQYF
J: TRBJ2-7; size: -; D: -; V: TRBV6-5; DNA: TGTGCCAGCACCTACCGGTCGTACTCCTACGAGCAGTACTTC; CDR3: CASTYRSYSYEQYF
J: TRBJ2-1; size: -; D: TRBD1; V: TRBV2; DNA: TGTGCCAGCAGGCGGACAGGGGAGCTCAATGAGCAGTTCTTC; CDR3: CASRRTGELNEQFF
J: TRBJ1-5; size: once; D: -; V: TRBV24-1; DNA: TGTGCCACCAGTGACTCCGCAGGGGACTATAGCAATCAGCCCCAGCATTTT; CDR3: CATSDSAGDYSNQPQHF
J: TRBJ1-4; size: few; D: TRBD1; V: TRBV11-2; DNA: TGTGCCAGCAGCTTGCAGGGGGAAAATGAAAAACTGTTTTTT; CDR3: CASSLQGENEKLFF
J: TRBJ1-3; size: -; D: -; V: TRBV28; DNA: TGTGCCAGCAGTTTACCCGGCGGGGCAGGGCTGGGGGGAAACACCATATATTTT; CDR3: CASSLPGGAGLGGNTIYF
J: TRBJ1-3; size: -; D: -; V: TRBV5-1; DNA: TGCGCCAGCAGCCCCGGACAGCTCTCTGGAAACACCATATATTTT; CDR3: CASSPGQLSGNTIYF
J: TRBJ1-5; size: -; D: -; V: TRBV2; DNA: TGTGCCAGCAGTGACAACAGTTATAGCAATCAGCCCCAGCATTTT; CDR3: CASSDNSYSNQPQHF
J: TRBJ1-5; size: -; D: -; V: TRBV2; DNA: TGTGCCAGCAGGGCCGGGGTAAGGACCCAGCATTTT; CDR3: CASRAGVRTQHF
J: TRBJ2-7; size: -; D: TRBD1; V: TRBV9; DNA: TGTGCCAGCAGCGCGAGGACAGGGGCTATCTACGAGCAGTACTTC; CDR3: CASSARTGAIYEQYF
J: TRBJ1-1; size: once; D: -; V: TRBV11-2; DNA: TGTGCCAGCAGCCTACTAGGGCCCGGACAGATGAACACTGAAGCTTTCTTT; CDR3: CASSLLGPGQMNTEAFF
J: TRBJ2-3; size: -; D: TRBD2; V: TRBV6-2/TRBV6-3; DNA: TGTGCCAGCAGTTATTATAAGGTAGCGGGAGCAGATACGCAGTATTTT; CDR3: CASSYYKVAGADTQYF
J: TRBJ2-1; size: -; D: TRBD2; V: TRBV5-6; DNA: TGTGCCAGCAGCTTAAGGAGCGGGATCAATGAGCAGTTCTTC; CDR3: CASSLRSGINEQFF
J: TRBJ2-5; size: -; D: TRBD2; V: TRBV5-1; DNA: TGCGCCAGCACCCTCGTCGGGGAGGGCCAAGAGACCCAGTACTTC; CDR3: CASTLVGEGQETQYF
J: TRBJ1-1; size: -; D: -; V: TRBV15; DNA: TGTGCCACCAGCAGAGATTTCGGGAACACTGAAGCTTTCTTT; CDR3: CATSRDFGNTEAFF
J: TRBJ1-5; size: -; D: -; V: TRBV27; DNA: TGTGCCAGCAGCCCAGGCAATCAGCCCCAGCATTTT; CDR3: CASSPGNQPQHF
J: TRBJ1-5; size: -; D: TRBD1; V: TRBV10-3; DNA: TGTGCCACCACAGAAGGGGGCCTCAATCAGCCCCAGCATTTT; CDR3: CATTEGGLNQPQHF
J: TRBJ1-2; size: -; D: -; V: TRBV2; DNA: TGTGCCAGCAGTGAAGCAAGCTTTAACTATGGCTACACCTTC; CDR3: CASSEASFNYGYTF
J: TRBJ1-2; size: -; D: -; V: TRBV5-4; DNA: TGTGCCAGCAGCGCGAAGGGGTTGGCCTATGGCTACACCTTC; CDR3: CASSAKGLAYGYTF
J: TRBJ1-2; size: -; D: TRBD1; V: TRBV15; DNA: TGTGCCGTCGCCGGGACAGGAACCTATGGCTACACCTTC; CDR3: CAVAGTGTYGYTF
J: TRBJ1-5; size: -; D: -; V: TRBV11-2; DNA: TGTGCCAGCAGTTCTAGACAGGACAATCAGCCCCAGCATTTT; CDR3: CASSSRQDNQPQHF
J: TRBJ1-5; size: -; D: -; V: TRBV19; DNA: TGTGCCAGTAGTATAGACAGGGCCGATAATAGCAATCAGCCCCAGCATTTT; CDR3: CASSIDRADNSNQPQHF
J: TRBJ1-1; size: -; D: -; V: TRBV10-1; DNA: TGCGCCAGCAGCCGTAGTGTCGGGGGTCGAGGGAACACTGAAGCTTTCTTT; CDR3: CASSRSVGGRGNTEAFF
J: TRBJ1-3; size: -; D: -; V: TRBV30; DNA: TGTGCCTGGAGACGAGCGGTTAGCTCTGGAAACACCATATATTTT; CDR3: CAWRRAVSSGNTIYF
J: TRBJ1-1; size: -; D: -; V: TRBV28; DNA: TGTGCCAGCAGTTTAAGGGGATTGGGGGGAACTGAAGCTTTCTTT; CDR3: CASSLRGLGGTEAFF
J: TRBJ1-2; size: -; D: -; V: TRBV28; DNA: TGTGCCAGCAGTTTCGGGGGGTTTGGAGATGGCTACACCTTC; CDR3: CASSFGGFGDGYTF
J: TRBJ1-2; size: -; D: TRBD1; V: TRBV19; DNA: TGTGCCAGTAGTATTGGACAGGGGTATCCTAATGGCTACACCTTC; CDR3: CASSIGQGYPNGYTF
J: TRBJ1-1; size: -; D: -; V: TRBV7-9; DNA: TGTGCCAGCAGCTTATGGGCGGGCACTGAAGCTTTCTTT; CDR3: CASSLWAGTEAFF
J: TRBJ1-1; size: -; D: TRBD1; V: TRBV28; DNA: TGTGCCAGCAGTCAATGGGCTGGACAGGTGAACACTGAAGCTTTCTTT; CDR3: CASSQWAGQVNTEAFF
J: TRBJ2-1; size: -; D: TRBD2; V: TRBV27; DNA: TGTGCCAGCAGTTTTCCCATAAGCGGGAGGTCCTACAATGAGCAGTTCTTC; CDR3: CASSFPISGRSYNEQFF
J: TRBJ2-2; size: -; D: TRBD1; V: TRBV12-5; DNA: TGTGCTAGTGGTGGACAGGGGGCAACCGGGGAGCTGTTTTTT; CDR3: CASGGQGATGELFF
J: TRBJ2-7; size: few; D: -; V: TRBV9; DNA: TGTGCCAGCAACATAGGGGATGGTTCCTACGAGCAGTACTTC; CDR3: CASNIGDGSYEQYF
J: TRBJ1-1; size: -; D: -; V: TRBV7-9; DNA: TGTGCCAGCAGCTTAGGTCGTAAAGCTTTCTTT; CDR3: CASSLGRKAFF
J: TRBJ2-5; size: once; D: TRBD2; V: TRBV25-1; DNA: TGTGCCAGCAATACGGCTAGCGGTCAAGAGACCCAGTACTTC; CDR3: CASNTASGQETQYF
J: TRBJ1-4; size: -; D: TRBD1; V: TRBV28; DNA: TGTGCCAGCAGTTTAGCCTTACAGGGGCCAACTAATGAAAAACTGTTTTTT; CDR3: CASSLALQGPTNEKLFF
J: TRBJ1-3; size: -; D: -; V: TRBV19; DNA: TGTGCCAGTAGTATTGCTCAGGGTCTGAACACCATATATTTT; CDR3: CASSIAQGLNTIYF
J: TRBJ1-2; size: -; D: -; V: TRBV19; DNA: TGTGCCAGTAGTATGGGAGGGGGAGATGGCTACACCTTC; CDR3: CASSMGGGDGYTF
J: TRBJ2-1; size: -; D: TRBD1; V: TRBV6-5; DNA: TGTGCCAGTCACCGGGACAGCTCCTACAATGAGCAGTTCTTC; CDR3: CASHRDSSYNEQFF
J: TRBJ1-1; size: -; D: -; V: TRBV9; DNA: TGTGCCAGCAGCGTGTTCCAGGGATCCACTGAAGCTTTCTTT; CDR3: CASSVFQGSTEAFF
J: TRBJ2-1; size: -; D: TRBD1; V: TRBV9; DNA: TGTGCCAGCAGCCCAGGGGGGGGACAGGGGTATGATGAGCAGTTCTTC; CDR3: CASSPGGGQGYDEQFF
J: TRBJ2-5; size: -; D: -; V: TRBV24-1; DNA: TGTGCCACCAGTGACGGAGTAGAGACCCAGTACTTC; CDR3: CATSDGVETQYF
J: TRBJ2-5; size: -; D: TRBD1; V: TRBV2; DNA: TGTGCCAGCAGGCGACAGGGGGCGGTAGAGACCCAGTACTTC; CDR3: CASRRQGAVETQYF
J: TRBJ1-6; size: few; D: -; V: TRBV28; DNA: TGTGCCAGCAGTTTATCGCGGATTAATTCACCCCTCCACTTT; CDR3: CASSLSRINSPLHF
J: TRBJ1-5; size: -; D: TRBD1; V: TRBV7-2; DNA: TGTGCCAGCAGCTTTTCAGGGGGTGGTCAGCCCCAGCATTTT; CDR3: CASSFSGGGQPQHF
J: TRBJ2-6; size: -; D: -; V: TRBV7-3; DNA: TGTGCCAGCAGCCCCGATCGGGGCTCTGGGGCCAACGTCCTGACTTTC; CDR3: CASSPDRGSGANVLTF
J: TRBJ2-3; size: -; D: TRBD2; V: TRBV5-1; DNA: TGCGCCAGCAGGGTTAGAGCGGGAGGATTCACAGATACGCAGTATTTT; CDR3: CASRVRAGGFTDTQYF
J: TRBJ1-3; size: -; D: -; V: TRBV29-1; DNA: TGCAGCGTTGACTCAGGGATTGGAAACACCATATATTTT; CDR3: CSVDSGIGNTIYF
J: TRBJ2-3; size: -; D: TRBD1; V: TRBV5-6; DNA: TGTGCCAGCAGCGGCCGACAGGGGAAGGGAGATACGCAGTATTTT; CDR3: CASSGRQGKGDTQYF
J: TRBJ1-4; size: once; D: TRBD1; V: TRBV5-1; DNA: TGCGCCAGCAGCTTCGGACAGGGGAATGAAAAACTGTTTTTT; CDR3: CASSFGQGNEKLFF
J: TRBJ2-2; size: -; D: TRBD1; V: TRBV27; DNA: TGTGCCAGCAGTTCCCGGACAGGGGGCTTCACCGGGGAGCTGTTTTTT; CDR3: CASSSRTGGFTGELFF
J: TRBJ1-2; size: -; D: TRBD1; V: TRBV27; DNA: TGTGCCAGCACCCCAACAGGGGGCTACTATGGCTACACCTTC; CDR3: CASTPTGGYYGYTF
J: TRBJ2-7; size: -; D: -; V: TRBV4-2; DNA: TGTGCCAGCAGCCAAGACCTTTCGGGAGCCCCAAGCTACGAGCAGTACTTC; CDR3: CASSQDLSGAPSYEQYF
J: TRBJ2-5; size: -; D: TRBD2; V: TRBV14; DNA: TGTGCCAGCAGCCCCGGGGGGGTTGAGACCCAGTACTTC; CDR3: CASSPGGVETQYF
J: TRBJ2-1; size: -; D: -; V: TRBV11-1; DNA: TGTGCCAGCAGCTTAGGACTAGCCTACAATGAGCAGTTCTTC; CDR3: CASSLGLAYNEQFF